This entry features one T cell receptor (beta chain) sequence. The sample comes from a study of cytotoxic CD8 clonotypes in ibrutinib-treated CLL. Profiled with immunoSEQ multiplex PCR; TCRdb holds only in-frame clones, not every one. The data contain some 85,000 clones, approximately 71% of them singletons. Trimming stripped 2 bases from V and 5 bases from J, with 0 bases between. The CDR3 length is 11 residues. CDR1 SNHLY and CDR2 FYNNEI come from the germline V gene. This receptor was obtained from a human donor with chronic lymphocytic leukemia. The chain carries TRBV2 and TRBJ1-4, with no clear D. The material sequenced was PBMCs, taken after 24 months of ibrutinib treatment. The CDR3 loop reads CASSENEKLFF. The CDR3 DNA follows: TGTGCCAGCAGTGAAAATGAAAAACTGTTTTTT.